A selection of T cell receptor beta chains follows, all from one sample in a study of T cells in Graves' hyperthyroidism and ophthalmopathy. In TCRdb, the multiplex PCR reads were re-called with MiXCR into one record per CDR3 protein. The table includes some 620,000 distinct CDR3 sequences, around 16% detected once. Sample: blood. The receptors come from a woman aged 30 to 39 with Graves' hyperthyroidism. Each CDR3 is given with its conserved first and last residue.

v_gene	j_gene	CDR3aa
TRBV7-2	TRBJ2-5	CASSSTSGSTETQYF
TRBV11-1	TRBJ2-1	CASSLRDSSYNEQFF
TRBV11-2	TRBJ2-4	CASSLRHVLDRSKNIQYF
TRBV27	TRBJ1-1	CASSGQGAAEAFF
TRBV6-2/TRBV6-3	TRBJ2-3	CASSWTSGSHNTDTQYF
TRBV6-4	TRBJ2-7	CASSALGGSEQYF
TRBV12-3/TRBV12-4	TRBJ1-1	CASSTRTGGSMDTEAFF
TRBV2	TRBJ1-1	CASGGQGRTEAFF
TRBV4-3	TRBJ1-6	CASSHLTGEYSPLHF
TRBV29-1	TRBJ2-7	CSVDGTAYEQYF
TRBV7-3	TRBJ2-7	CASSLTVPNEQYF
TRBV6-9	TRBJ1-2	CTSSWERSYGYTF
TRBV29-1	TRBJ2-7	CSVEIPGDSSYEQYF
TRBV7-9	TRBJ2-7	CASSFNRGDNYEQYF
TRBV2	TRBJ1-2	CASRNRVGPYGYTF
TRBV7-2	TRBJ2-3	CASSYAGSQYF
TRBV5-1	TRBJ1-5	CASSTGTGDSNQPQHF